The 23 T cell receptor beta chains below all came from one sample that was sequenced in a study of a mutant IDH1 vaccine in newly diagnosed glioma. Libraries were prepared by immunoSEQ multiplex PCR; TCRdb keeps only in-frame clonotypes and omits some of them. Of fewer than 70,000 clones listed, around 83% are singletons. No antigen has been identified for these receptors. Indicated time point: week 47, end of study. In the vaccine, a single dose held 300 ug of the mutant IDH1 20-mer peptide, along with topical imiquimod. Specimen: PBMCs, collected from a glioma patient whose treatment included an IDH1 peptide vaccine. The receptors come from a man aged 25 to 40 with glioma.

The chain carries TRBV5-1 and TRBJ1-6; 7 nucleotides match TRBD1. Germline CDR1 reads SGHRS; CDR2 reads YFSETQ. Trimming removed 5 bases from V and 5 bases from J; junction bases left unmatched: 7. The length of the CDR3 is 15 residues. This CDR3 is CASRLRDRDNSPLHF. Written as DNA, the CDR3 is TGCGCCAGCAGACTCCGGGACAGAGATAATTCACCCCTCCACTTT.

This clone was counted only a few times. The V and J genes are TRBV19 and TRBJ1-5; D call uncertain. Germline V CDR1 and CDR2: LNHDA, SQIVND (reference sequence). V dropped 6 bases and J dropped 11 bases, with 14 bases sitting between them. The CDR3 has 12 residues. The DNA of the CDR3 is TGTGCCAGTAGCCGCCCGGGGAGAACCCAGCATTTT. It codes for CASSRPGRTQHF.

V is TRBV4-1 and J is TRBJ2-1; 8 nucleotides align to TRBD1. After removal of 0 bases from V and 4 bases from J, the junction contained 11 bases not matched to a gene. Germline CDR1 reads MGHRA; CDR2 reads YSYEKL. The CDR3 consists of 18 residues. In DNA form, the CDR3 reads TGCGCCAGCAGCCAAGATACGGGATGGACAGGGAGATACAATGAGCAGTTCTTC. Translating gives CASSQDTGWTGRYNEQFF.

The V gene is TRBV7-9, the J gene TRBJ1-4; the match to TRBD1 covers 7 bases. This CDR3 region has 14 residues. V trimming: 4 bases; J trimming: 8 bases; junction bases outside the gene matches: 7. The germline V gene has CDR1 SEHNR and CDR2 FQNEAQ (reference sequence). The CDR3 DNA sequence: TGTGCCAGCAGCTCGACGACAGGGTACGAAAAACTGTTTTTT. Its translation: CASSSTTGYEKLFF.

The J gene is TRBJ1-1, the V gene TRBV9, with TRBD1 matching over 11 bases. Germline trimming cut 0 bases from V and 4 bases from J; bases unmatched to any gene: 2. The CDR3 is 15 amino acids. Germline CDR1 and CDR2: SGDLS and YYNGEE. The CDR3 protein is CASSVVGTGGTEAFF. The CDR3 DNA reads TGTGCCAGCAGCGTAGTAGGGACAGGGGGCACTGAAGCTTTCTTT.

This clone came up once. The DNA of the CDR3 is TGTGCCAGTAGTATAGGAGGGACCGCTGAAGCTTTCTTT. Protein product: CASSIGGTAEAFF. V usage is TRBV19 and J usage is TRBJ1-1; a weak D match, TRBD1 (5 bases). Germline assignment: CDR1 LNHDA and CDR2 SQIVND (reference sequence). The CDR3 covers 13 residues. V was shortened by 1 base and J by 6 bases, with 9 bases between the two germline ends.

This chain uses TRBV18 with TRBJ1-2; 7 bases are shared with TRBD1. With V trimmed by 6 bases and J by 2 bases, 12 bases remained unmatched. Germline V gives CDR1 KGHSH, CDR2 LQKENI. The CDR3 extends over 16 amino acids. Written as DNA, the CDR3 is TGTGCCAGCTCGCCCAGCAACAGGGGAGGAAACTATGGCTACACCTTC. Translated, it gives CASSPSNRGGNYGYTF.

The chain combines TRBV27 with TRBJ1-5, with no clear D. Germline V lookup: CDR1 MNHEY, CDR2 SMNVEV (reference sequence). Trimming removed 2 bases at V and 6 bases at J, with 14 bases between. CDR3 length equals 15 residues. The chain's CDR3 is CASSLNQNLGQPQHF. The CDR3 bases are TGTGCCAGCAGTTTAAACCAGAATCTCGGTCAGCCCCAGCATTTT.

This clone was detected only once. The chain is built from TRBV5-1 and TRBJ2-4, with no clear D. The CDR3 is 17 amino acids. Deletions cut 4 bases from V and 1 base from J, with 18 bases between. Germline loops: CDR1 SGHRS, CDR2 YFSETQ. The CDR3 here is CASSTLGPSDAKNIQYF. In DNA, the CDR3 is TGCGCCAGCAGCACCCTTGGCCCCTCCGACGCCAAAAACATTCAGTACTTC.

The J gene is TRBJ2-6, the V gene TRBV9; D is unresolved. The V end was cut by 5 bases, the J end by 2 bases, with 8 bases between. CDR1 is SGDLS, CDR2 YYNGEE, per germline. This CDR3 spans 14 amino acids. The CDR3 region is CASRDAAGANVLTF. CDR3 in DNA: TGTGCCAGCAGGGACGCGGCTGGGGCCAACGTCCTGACTTTC. The full variable domain, rest sourced from reference TRBV9 and TRBJ2-6, is DSGVTQTPKHLITATGQRVTLRCSPRSGDLSVYWYQQSLDQGLQFLIQYYNGEERAKGNILERFSAQQFPDLHSELNLSSLELGDSALYFCASRDAAGANVLTFGAGSRLTVL.

V and J are TRBV15 and TRBJ1-6, with D possibly being TRBD1 (6 bases). The germline CDR1 and CDR2 sequences are LNHNV and YYDKDF (reference sequence). The CDR3 extends over 15 amino acids. Trimming left V 5 bases short and J 1 base short, with 9 bases between. CDR3 loop: CATSGGTSYNSPLHF. DNA for the CDR3: TGTGCCACCAGCGGAGGGACATCCTATAATTCACCCCTCCACTTT.

J is TRBJ2-1 and V is TRBV5-1, with D hard to call. The germline CDR1 and CDR2 sequences are SGHRS and YFSETQ. Trimming left V 0 bases short and J 4 bases short, with 8 bases between. The CDR3 consists of 14 residues. Written as DNA, the CDR3 is TGCGCCAGCAGCTTGGGCGCGGATTACAATGAGCAGTTCTTC. As protein: CASSLGADYNEQFF.

The chain carries TRBV7-9 and TRBJ1-3; D might be TRBD1 (6 bases). CDR1 and CDR2 from the germline V gene are SEHNR and FQNEAQ (reference sequence). This CDR3 is built from 16 residues. Trimming removed 4 bases at V and 3 bases at J, with 16 bases between. CDR3 DNA sequence: TGTGCCAGCAGCTCCCCCAGGGGCTTGGGTGGAAACACCATATATTTT. Amino acid sequence: CASSSPRGLGGNTIYF.

The chain combines TRBV23-1 with TRBJ1-6, with 7 bases that match TRBD1. TRBV23-1 is flagged as an ORF with uncertain function. V shed 0 bases and J 4 bases; nucleotides not matched to a gene: 3. The CDR3 spans 16 residues. The CDR3 reads CASSQSWTGYNSPLHF. The CDR3, as DNA: TGCGCCAGCAGTCAATCATGGACAGGTTATAATTCACCCCTCCACTTT.

This chain links TRBV7-9 with TRBJ2-5; 8 positions agree with TRBD1. CDR1 and CDR2 (germline): SEHNR, FQNEAQ (reference sequence). The CDR3 extends over 14 amino acids. After removal of 2 bases from V and 5 bases from J, the junction contained 4 bases not matched to a gene. CDR3 loop: CASSLPGGLETQYF. The CDR3 DNA sequence: TGTGCCAGCAGCTTACCAGGGGGCTTGGAGACCCAGTACTTC.

This chain uses TRBV29-1 with TRBJ1-2, with D hard to call. CDR3 length equals 12 residues. Trimming took off 7 bases at V and 2 bases at J, with 11 bases between the two ends. Germline lookup yields CDR1 SQVTM and CDR2 ANQGSEA. The CDR3 DNA reads as TGCAGCGCCACCCGTGGGAACTATGGCTACACCTTC. It translates to CSATRGNYGYTF.

The genes are TRBV18 and TRBJ1-3; D gene uncertain. Trimming removed 5 bases from V and 0 bases from J, with 14 bases in between. The CDR3 consists of 16 residues. CDR1 and CDR2 from the germline V gene are KGHSH and LQKENI. CDR3 nucleotides: TGTGCCAGCTCAAGAGGACGGGAGAGCTCTGGAAACACCATATATTTT. Its translation: CASSRGRESSGNTIYF.

This clone was seen only once. The genes are TRBV4-2 and TRBJ1-3, with D unclear. The CDR3 runs 16 residues. Per the germline V gene, CDR1 is LGHNA and CDR2 is YNFKEQ. V was cut by 1 base and J by 0 bases, with 10 bases left in between. CDR3 bases: TGTGCCAGCAGCCAAGGGAATGACAACTCTGGAAACACCATATATTTT. Its protein is CASSQGNDNSGNTIYF.

J is TRBJ1-2 and V is TRBV29-1; TRBD1 aligns across 7 bases. The ends lost 4 bases at V and 14 bases at J; junction bases unmatched: 16. Germline lookup yields CDR1 SQVTM and CDR2 ANQGSEA. This CDR3 comprises 13 residues. CDR3 coding DNA: TGCAGCGTTGTTTTGGCACAGGGGCAGGGAGAGACCTTC. The encoded protein is CSVVLAQGQGETF.

CDR3 loop: CASSLGAMNTEAFF. CDR3 nucleotide sequence: TGTGCCAGCAGCTTAGGAGCAATGAACACTGAAGCTTTCTTT. V usage is TRBV7-6 and J usage is TRBJ1-1, with unresolved D. With 1 base removed from V and 0 bases from J, the gap between germline ends came to 6 bases. The CDR3 runs 14 residues. Germline V gene sequence: CDR1 SGHVS, CDR2 FNYEAQ.

The chain combines TRBV27 with TRBJ1-5, with a possible D match to TRBD1 (6 bases). There are 15 residues in the CDR3. CDR1 and CDR2 (germline): MNHEY, SMNVEV (reference sequence). V lost 6 bases, J lost 0 bases, and 12 bases lay in between. CDR3 residues: CASSSLDSSNQPQHF. The CDR3 DNA is TGTGCCAGCAGCTCACTGGACAGTAGCAATCAGCCCCAGCATTTT.

This clone was counted once. The DNA of the CDR3 is TGCGCCAGCAGCTTGGAGGGAGGGTGGACAGCTAGCACAGATACGCAGTATTTT. As protein: CASSLEGGWTASTDTQYF. The chain combines TRBV5-1 with TRBJ2-3; weak D call: TRBD2 (7 bases). The CDR3 runs 18 residues. CDR1 SGHRS and CDR2 YFSETQ come from the germline V gene. V lost 0 bases to trimming and J lost 0 bases, with 17 bases between them.

On this clone itself: At one of its ends the junction is not consistent with the germline gene, which may arise from a read error. This sequence joins TRBV7-2 and TRBJ2-4; perhaps TRBD1 as D (6 bases). The CDR3 totals 13 residues. From germline, CDR1 is SGHTA and CDR2 FQGNSA. The CDR3 sequence: CASSFSPGQKAEF. In DNA form, the CDR3 reads TGTGCCAGCAGCTTCTCGCCGGGACAAAAAGCGGAATTC. The variable domain in full, completed from reference TRBV7-2 and TRBJ2-4, reads GAGVSQSPSNKVTEKGKDVELRCDPISGHTALYWYRQSLGQGLEFLIYFQGNSAPDKSGLPSDRFSAERTGGSVSTLTIQRTQQEDSAVYLCASSFSPGQKAEFGAGTRLSVL.